The subject of this entry is one T cell receptor (beta chain). The table lists this clonotype with many counts. Its antigen is not yet known. No per-base quality is available; no much larger clone lies one base away. This sample was included in a study of T-cell memory formation after mild COVID-19 (dated by TCRdb to the early 2020s). With regard to the full study: TCR sequence clusters from the two donors were found to be largely donor specific. Two young, previously healthy adult volunteers, one female and one male, were included in the cohort. T-cell clones expanding and contracting after mild COVID-19 in two donors were tracked by longitudinal TCRalpha and TCRbeta repertoire sequencing. General findings and caveats noted by the study authors: Whether the second-wave clones peaking on day 37 were SARS-CoV-2 specific was not confirmed. The study covered only a couple of mild cases, and larger cohorts including severe cases with pre-infection samples were considered necessary. Clones contracting from day 15 to 85 had balanced CD4/CD8 phenotypes, while a second wave expanding from day 15 to 37 was biased towards CD4+. Some responding clones were found in pre-infection memory, which suggests that pre-existing cross-reactive memory T cells took part in the SARS-CoV-2 response. Contracting CD4+ clones turned up mainly in the CM and EM memory subsets, whereas EMRA was where CD8+ clones were enriched.

TCRdb shows the sequencer as Illumina NovaSeq 6000. cDNA libraries for TCRalpha and TCRbeta were prepared by 5'RACE using constant-segment primers, with sample barcodes and unique molecular identifiers added. RNA was extracted from every sample with Trizol reagent. Libraries were amplified in two PCR steps, with a second sample barcode and Illumina TruSeq adapters added in the second step. Sequencing of libraries was performed on an Illumina NovaSeq with 2 x 150 bp paired-end reads. Concerning the study's data processing: Demultiplexing of reads and collapsing into UMI-guided consensus sequences were performed with migec v1.2.7. Using mixcr v2.1.11, UMI consensuses were aligned to TRA and TRB V and J templates and then assembled into clonotypes. A clonotype was counted as expanded or contracted only if both edgeR and NoisET called the change significant, with noise models trained on biological replicates. For edgeR calls, the thresholds were a false discovery rate-adjusted p below 0.01 and a log2 fold-change of 1. As an exploratory analysis of dynamics, max-normalized trajectories of the 1000 most abundant clonotypes were examined with PCA combined with hierarchical clustering. Each responding clone was given a CD4 or CD8 phenotype based on the CD4+ and CD8+ repertoires, which had been sequenced separately. The public reads were reanalyzed by TCRdb: fastp trimming at Q25, MiXCR alignment, in-frame beta chains only. Rows are unified per CDR3 protein, each entry keeping the most common DNA and genes. Here the V and J calls rest on TCRdb's processing, not on the authors' analysis. The sample includes under 250,000 distinct CDR3 sequences, with over 9% observed a single time. Around 3.3% of the sample goes to the ten largest clones.

CDR1 and CDR2 were assigned from the germline V gene (reference sequence) as DFQATT and SNEGSKA. From cysteine to phenylalanine, the CDR3 is 13 amino acids long. The DNA shown is the 39-base CDR3, in frame from base 1. Trimmed from V: 2 bases; trimmed from J: 8 bases; junction bases lacking a gene match: 4. Ficoll-Paque density gradient centrifugation was used to isolate PBMCs. Sequencing was performed on PBMCs or a T cell subset sorted from them (not recorded which). The receptor's source is a man aged 18 to 29 who had mild COVID-19 (a few samples of this study predate the infection). The sample titles of this study are shuffled in the database, so cell type and time point are left out; the donor was told from shared clones. Recombination joined TRBV20-1 with TRBJ2-1, with 9 middle bases fitting TRBD1. The nucleotides are TGCAGTGCTAGATCGACAGGGGGGGATGAGCAGTTCTTC. This sequence encodes CSARSTGGDEQFF.